The 9 T cell receptor beta chains below all came from one sample that was sequenced in a study of blood T cell repertoires in COVID-19. Data came from immunoSEQ multiplex PCR; TCRdb stores just in-frame clones and leaves some out. The table shows roughly 76,000 clones, with 75% occurring only once. The sample taken for sequencing was peripheral blood. These receptor sequences come from an older man with acute or convalescent COVID-19.

This chain joins TRBV13 and TRBJ2-3, with D perhaps TRBD1 (6 bases). CDR3 length: 14 residues. From germline, CDR1 is PRHDT and CDR2 FYEKMQ (reference sequence). As DNA, the CDR3 is TGTGCAACTAAACAGGGTCTCTCCACAGATACGCAGTATTTT. Protein product: CATKQGLSTDTQYF.

This sequence joins TRBV19 and TRBJ2-7, with 7 bases matching TRBD2. The CDR3 totals 13 residues. Germline CDR1 is LNHDA and CDR2 is SQIVND (reference sequence). J was trimmed by 2 bases and V by 7 bases; bases with no gene match: 5. The CDR3: CASTHRGAYEQYF. The CDR3 coding sequence is TGTGCCAGTACCCACCGGGGGGCCTACGAGCAGTACTTC.

The chain carries TRBV28 and TRBJ2-5; D not certain. CDR1 MDHEN and CDR2 SYDVKM come from the germline V gene. V was clipped by 4 bases and J by 4 bases, with 10 bases between them. The CDR3 loop spans 13 amino acids. The CDR3 spells CASSYHSPETQYF. The CDR3 bases are TGTGCCAGCAGTTATCATAGCCCAGAGACCCAGTACTTC.

This clone was counted only a few times. This chain links TRBV28 with TRBJ2-1; 8 nucleotides line up with TRBD1. The CDR3 sequence is 14 residues long. Germline loops: CDR1 MDHEN, CDR2 SYDVKM. The V gene end was trimmed by 5 bases and the J gene end by 4 bases; junction bases not matched to a gene: 4. The CDR3 spells CASSRDRYYNEQFF. The CDR3 DNA reads as TGTGCCAGCAGTCGGGACAGGTATTACAATGAGCAGTTCTTC.

The J gene is TRBJ2-5, the V gene TRBV28; 10 bases align to TRBD2. J was trimmed by 1 base and V by 8 bases; bases with no gene match: 10. Germline CDR1 MDHEN, CDR2 SYDVKM. The CDR3 is made up of 16 amino acids. The CDR3 reads CASGKGLAETQETQYF. The CDR3 bases are TGTGCCAGCGGGAAAGGACTAGCGGAAACCCAAGAGACCCAGTACTTC.

Only a few counts were recorded for this clone. V is TRBV4-1 and J is TRBJ2-5; D perhaps matches TRBD1 (6 bases). The ends were cut back, 0 bases at V and 4 bases at J, with 12 bases in the middle. Germline V CDR1 and CDR2: MGHRA, YSYEKL. This CDR3 comprises 15 residues. The CDR3 coding sequence is TGCGCCAGCAGCCAAGATAGTCCAGGGGTAGAGACCCAGTACTTC. Translated: CASSQDSPGVETQYF.

The chain is built from TRBV19 and TRBJ1-5; 7 bases are a match to TRBD1. CDR3 length: 18 residues. V shed 5 bases and J 0 bases; nucleotides not matched to a gene: 13. Germline V lookup: CDR1 LNHDA, CDR2 SQIVND (reference sequence). CDR3 sequence reads: CASSWRGQPAYSNQPQHF. CDR3 sequence (DNA): TGTGCCAGTAGTTGGCGGGGACAGCCGGCTTATAGCAATCAGCCCCAGCATTTT.

The CDR3 DNA is TGTGCCAGCAGCCCCTACACCACTAGCGGAGAGGCAGATACGCAGTATTTT. Amino acid sequence: CASSPYTTSGEADTQYF. This chain uses TRBV6-2 or TRBV6-3 with TRBJ2-3, with 8 bases aligning to TRBD2. CDR3 length equals 17 residues. Germline V gene sequence: CDR1 MNHEY, CDR2 SVGEGT. The V segment lost 6 bases and the J segment 4 bases; nucleotides outside the gene matches: 15.

This chain links TRBV12-3 or TRBV12-4 with TRBJ1-1; D remains ambiguous. Trimming cost V 1 base and J 7 bases, with 7 bases left between them. CDR3 size: 12 residues. The CDR3 here is CASSLVVSEAFF. The CDR3 DNA follows: TGTGCCAGCAGTTTAGTAGTTAGTGAAGCTTTCTTT.